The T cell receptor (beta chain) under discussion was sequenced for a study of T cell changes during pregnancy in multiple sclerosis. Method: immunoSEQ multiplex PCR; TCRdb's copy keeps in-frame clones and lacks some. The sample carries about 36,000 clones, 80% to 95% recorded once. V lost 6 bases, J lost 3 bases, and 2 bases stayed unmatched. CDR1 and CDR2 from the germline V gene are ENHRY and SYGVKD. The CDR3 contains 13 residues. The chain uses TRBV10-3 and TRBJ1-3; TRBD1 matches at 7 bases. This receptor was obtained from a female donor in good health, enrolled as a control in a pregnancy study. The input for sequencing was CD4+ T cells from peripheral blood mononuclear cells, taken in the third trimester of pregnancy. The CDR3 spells CAIRTGFGNTIYF. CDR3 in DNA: TGTGCCATCAGGACAGGGTTTGGAAACACCATATATTTT.